This T cell receptor (beta chain) is from a study of blood T cell repertoires in COVID-19. Overall study: The United States, Italy and Spain supplied acute and convalescent COVID-19 samples. T cells, B-cell-depleted T cells, or PBMCs supplied cDNA or gDNA.

In the source study's methods: Estimation of nucleated cell counts relied on the amplification of reference gene primers. The assay was immunoSEQ multiplex PCR, and TCRdb's table has in-frame clones only and misses some. The V and J calls and clone size are taken from that table; D and trimming were inferred from the DNA. The table records approximately 270,000 clones, roughly 80% of them present only once. The germline CDR1 and CDR2 sequences are KGHDR and SFDVKD. With 0 bases clipped from V and 4 bases from J, the junction kept 6 bases outside the gene matches. The CDR3 totals 16 residues. The sequence came from an elderly man with acute or convalescent COVID-19. The V call is TRBV24-1, the J call TRBJ2-3, with TRBD1 matching over 7 bases. Sequencing used peripheral blood. The CDR3 nucleotides are TGTGCCACCAGTGATTTGAGCACAGGGGTGCCAGATACGCAGTATTTT. Protein sequence: CATSDLSTGVPDTQYF.